The clone carrying this T cell receptor beta chain was detected only a few times. Its antigen is currently unknown. Trimming took off 5 bases at V and 0 bases at J, with 13 bases between the two ends. Germline lookup yields CDR1 SQVTM and CDR2 ANQGSEA. The CDR3 is 14 amino acids. Treatment here: oral pan-JAK inhibitor, 5-10 mg twice daily. PBMCs served as the source from which CD4+ and CD8+ T cells were sorted. Reverse transcribed after extraction, RNA yielded cDNA as the sequencing template. Generated by immunoSEQ multiplex PCR, the TCRdb table keeps only in-frame clones and is missing some. The sample consists of 150,000 to 250,000 clones, 55% to 70% of them appearing once. The sample originates from a study of CD8+ T cells in alopecia areata. General study results and limits: In scalp and blood, many expanded lesional clones persisted during tofacitinib. Scalp lesions, especially in alopecia totalis/universalis, had higher clonality than normal scalp. Since there was just one nonresponder, nobody can yet say how baseline CD8+ expansion ties to response.

V and J are TRBV29-1 and TRBJ1-1; possibly TRBD1 for D (5 bases). This TCR was sampled from a human donor with alopecia areata. This specimen was CD4+ T cells sorted from blood, taken at week 4, from a patient treated with tofacitinib. This chain's CDR3 is CSVQLQDLNTEAFF. The CDR3 region has the DNA TGCAGCGTTCAACTACAGGACCTGAACACTGAAGCTTTCTTT.